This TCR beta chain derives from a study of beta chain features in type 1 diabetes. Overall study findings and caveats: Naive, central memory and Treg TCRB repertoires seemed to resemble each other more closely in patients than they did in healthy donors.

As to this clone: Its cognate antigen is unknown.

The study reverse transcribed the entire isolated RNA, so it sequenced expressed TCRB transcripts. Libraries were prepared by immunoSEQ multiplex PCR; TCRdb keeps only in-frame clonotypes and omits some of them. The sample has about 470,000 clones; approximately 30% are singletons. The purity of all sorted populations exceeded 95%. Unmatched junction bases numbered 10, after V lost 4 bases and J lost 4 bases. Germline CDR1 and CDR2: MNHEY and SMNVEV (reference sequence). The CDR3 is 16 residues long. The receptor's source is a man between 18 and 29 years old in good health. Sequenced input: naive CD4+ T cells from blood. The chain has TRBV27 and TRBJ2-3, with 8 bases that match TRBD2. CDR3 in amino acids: CASSSTYREGADTQYF. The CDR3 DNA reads TGTGCCAGCAGTTCCACTTATCGGGAGGGGGCAGATACGCAGTATTTT.